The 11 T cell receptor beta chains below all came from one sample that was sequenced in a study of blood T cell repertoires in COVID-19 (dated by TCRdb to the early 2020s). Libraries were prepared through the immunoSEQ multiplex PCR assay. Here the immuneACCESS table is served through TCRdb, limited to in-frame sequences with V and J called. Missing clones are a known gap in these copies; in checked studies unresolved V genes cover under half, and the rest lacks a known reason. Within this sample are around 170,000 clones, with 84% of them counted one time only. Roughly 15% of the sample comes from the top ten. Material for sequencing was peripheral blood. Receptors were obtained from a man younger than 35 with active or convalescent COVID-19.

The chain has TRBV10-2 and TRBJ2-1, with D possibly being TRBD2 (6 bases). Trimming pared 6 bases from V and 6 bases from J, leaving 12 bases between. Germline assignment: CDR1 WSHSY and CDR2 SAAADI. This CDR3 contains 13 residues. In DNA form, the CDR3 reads TGCGCCAGCAGCGCCACCGGGGGCAATGAGCAGTTCTTC. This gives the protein CASSATGGNEQFF.

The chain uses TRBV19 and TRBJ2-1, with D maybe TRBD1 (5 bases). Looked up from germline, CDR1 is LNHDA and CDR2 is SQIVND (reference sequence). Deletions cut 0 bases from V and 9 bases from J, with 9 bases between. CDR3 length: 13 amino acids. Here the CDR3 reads CASSIDRVGEQFF. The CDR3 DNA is TGTGCCAGTAGTATAGACAGGGTGGGTGAGCAGTTCTTC.

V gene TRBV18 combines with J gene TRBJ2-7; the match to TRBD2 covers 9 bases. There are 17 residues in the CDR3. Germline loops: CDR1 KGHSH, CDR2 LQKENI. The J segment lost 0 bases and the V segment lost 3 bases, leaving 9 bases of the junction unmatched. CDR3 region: CASSPLASGAVSYEQYF. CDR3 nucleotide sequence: TGTGCCAGCTCACCGTTAGCTAGCGGGGCGGTCTCCTACGAGCAGTACTTC.

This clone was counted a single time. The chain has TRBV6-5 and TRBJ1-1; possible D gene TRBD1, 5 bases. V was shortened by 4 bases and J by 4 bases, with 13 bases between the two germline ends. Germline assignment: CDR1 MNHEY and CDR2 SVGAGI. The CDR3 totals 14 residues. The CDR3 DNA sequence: TGTGCCAGCAGTTTTACCCGGGGGGGCACTGAAGCTTTCTTT. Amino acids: CASSFTRGGTEAFF.

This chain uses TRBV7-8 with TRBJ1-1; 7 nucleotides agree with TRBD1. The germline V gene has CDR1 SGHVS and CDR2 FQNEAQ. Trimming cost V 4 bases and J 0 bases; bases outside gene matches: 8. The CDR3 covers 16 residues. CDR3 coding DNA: TGTGCCAGCAGCTCGGGACAGAGGCAGATGAACACTGAAGCTTTCTTT. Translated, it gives CASSSGQRQMNTEAFF. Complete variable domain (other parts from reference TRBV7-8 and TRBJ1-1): GAGVSQSPRYKVAKRGQDVALRCDPISGHVSLFWYQQALGQGPEFLTYFQNEAQLDKSGLPSDRFFAERPEGSVSTLKIQRTQQEDSAVYLCASSSGQRQMNTEAFFGQGTRLTVV.

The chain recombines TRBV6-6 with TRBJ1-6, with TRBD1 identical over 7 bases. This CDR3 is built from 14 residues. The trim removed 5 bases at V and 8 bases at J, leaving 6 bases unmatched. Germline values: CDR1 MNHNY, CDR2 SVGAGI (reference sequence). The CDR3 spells CASSRQGEDSPLHF. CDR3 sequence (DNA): TGTGCCAGCAGTAGACAGGGAGAAGATTCACCCCTCCACTTT.

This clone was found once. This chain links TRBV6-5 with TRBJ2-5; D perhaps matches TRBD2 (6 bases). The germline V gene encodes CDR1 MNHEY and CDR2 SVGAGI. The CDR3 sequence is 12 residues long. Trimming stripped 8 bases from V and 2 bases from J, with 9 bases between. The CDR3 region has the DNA TGTGCCAGCGGGGGGATACAAGAGACCCAGTACTTC. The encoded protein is CASGGIQETQYF.

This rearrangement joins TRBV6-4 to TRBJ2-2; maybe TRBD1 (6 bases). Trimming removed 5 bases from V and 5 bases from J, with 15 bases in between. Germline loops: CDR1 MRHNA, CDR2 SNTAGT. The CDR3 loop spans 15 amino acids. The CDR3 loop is CASSLTGWGTGELFF. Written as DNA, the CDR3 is TGTGCCAGCAGTTTGACAGGCTGGGGAACCGGGGAGCTGTTTTTT.

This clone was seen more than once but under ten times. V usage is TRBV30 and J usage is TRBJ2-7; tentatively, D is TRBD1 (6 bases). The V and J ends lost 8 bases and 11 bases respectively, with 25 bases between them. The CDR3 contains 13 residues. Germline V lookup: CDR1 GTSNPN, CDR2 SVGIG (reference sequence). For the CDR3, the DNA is TGTGCCAGGCAGGGGCAGTTTCTAGGACCGAAGTACTTC. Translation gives CARQGQFLGPKYF.

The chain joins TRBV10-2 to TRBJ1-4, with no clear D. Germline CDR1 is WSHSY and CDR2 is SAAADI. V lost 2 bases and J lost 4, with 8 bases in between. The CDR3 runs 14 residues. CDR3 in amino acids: CASSEAGVNEKLFF. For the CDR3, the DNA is TGCGCCAGCAGTGAGGCAGGCGTTAATGAAAAACTGTTTTTT.

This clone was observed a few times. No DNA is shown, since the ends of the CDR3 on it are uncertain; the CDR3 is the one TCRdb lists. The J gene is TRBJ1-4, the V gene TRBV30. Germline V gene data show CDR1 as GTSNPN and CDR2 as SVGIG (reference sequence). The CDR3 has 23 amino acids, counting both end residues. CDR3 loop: CAWSVHISVPGVYPVKTNEKLFF.